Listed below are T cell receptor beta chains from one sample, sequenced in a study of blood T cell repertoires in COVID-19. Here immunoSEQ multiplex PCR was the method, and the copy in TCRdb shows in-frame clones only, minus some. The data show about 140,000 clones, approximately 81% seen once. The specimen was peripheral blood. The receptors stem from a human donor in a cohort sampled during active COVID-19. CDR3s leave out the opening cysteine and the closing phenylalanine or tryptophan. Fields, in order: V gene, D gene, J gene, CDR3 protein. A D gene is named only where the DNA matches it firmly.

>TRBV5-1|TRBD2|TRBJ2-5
ASSLSLAGQETQY
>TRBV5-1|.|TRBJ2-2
ASTMFRGANTGELF
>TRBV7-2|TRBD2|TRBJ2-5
ASSTSGRQETQY
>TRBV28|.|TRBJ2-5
ASSPLRAGFQETQY
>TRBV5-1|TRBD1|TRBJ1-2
ASKGQGDWGYT
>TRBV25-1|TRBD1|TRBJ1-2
ASSESGTGKNYGYT
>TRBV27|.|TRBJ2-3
ASSHRQLDTDTQY
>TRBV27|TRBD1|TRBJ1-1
ASSPRDRDYTEAF
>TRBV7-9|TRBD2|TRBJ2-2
ASSFSGKLNTGELF
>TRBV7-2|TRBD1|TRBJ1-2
ASSFPGGEGLGYT
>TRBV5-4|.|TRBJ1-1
ASSHQGTWGRDTEAF
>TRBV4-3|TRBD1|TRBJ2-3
ASSPDRGLSTDTQY
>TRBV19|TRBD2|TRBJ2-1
ASSRLAGRYEQF
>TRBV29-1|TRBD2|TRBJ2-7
SVSGRAYEQY
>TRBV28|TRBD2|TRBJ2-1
ASIPQLRLAGEEIEQF
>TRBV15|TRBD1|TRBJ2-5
ATSRDRDSQETQY
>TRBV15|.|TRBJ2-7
ATSLEPGEDVYEQY
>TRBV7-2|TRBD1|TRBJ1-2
ASSVGTGIGYGYT
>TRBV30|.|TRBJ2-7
AWSVLEFQGICHYEQY
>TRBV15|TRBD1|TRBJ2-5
ATSSSTGVFGETQY
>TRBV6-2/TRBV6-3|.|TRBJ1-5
ASSYSMGRGNQPQH
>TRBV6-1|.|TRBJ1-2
ASSEMWQGHYGYT
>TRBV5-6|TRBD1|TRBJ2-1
ASSRGQLNEQF
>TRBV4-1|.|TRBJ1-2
ASSQGPTNYGYT
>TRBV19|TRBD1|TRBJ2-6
ASSHRQGAGANVLT
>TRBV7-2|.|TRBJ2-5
ASSYPGTLGGGETQY
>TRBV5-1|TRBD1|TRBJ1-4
ASSLVGGFNEKLF
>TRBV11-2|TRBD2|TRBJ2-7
ASSLGGLAGGHEQY
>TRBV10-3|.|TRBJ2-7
AISERGFGYEQY
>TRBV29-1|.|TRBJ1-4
SVPREGLEKLF
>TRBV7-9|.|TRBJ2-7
ASSPRGVGGEQY
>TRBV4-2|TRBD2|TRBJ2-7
ASSHGTTPDEQY
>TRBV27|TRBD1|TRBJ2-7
ASSSTGTGSYEQY
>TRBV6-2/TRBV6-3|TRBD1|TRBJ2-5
ASSYSTLDRD
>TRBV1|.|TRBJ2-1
TSSLSTGPYNEQF
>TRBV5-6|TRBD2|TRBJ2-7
ASSSSTSGGTYEQY
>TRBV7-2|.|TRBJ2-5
ASSLAGTRQETQY
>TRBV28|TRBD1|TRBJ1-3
ASSLPGQGTTSGNTIY
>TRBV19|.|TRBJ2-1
ASEAHSYNEQF
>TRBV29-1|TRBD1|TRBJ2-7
SVRGQGLDEQY
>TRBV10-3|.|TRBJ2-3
AIGTGTDTQY
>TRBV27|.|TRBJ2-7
ASSPDYEHEQY
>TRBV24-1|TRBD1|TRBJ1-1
ATSGSGTGSFAF
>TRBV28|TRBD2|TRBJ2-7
ASTLSGTYEQY
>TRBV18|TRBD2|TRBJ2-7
ASSSGLAGINEQY
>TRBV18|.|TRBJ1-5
ASSPRRNQPQH
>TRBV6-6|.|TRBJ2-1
ASSSTIEASYNEQF
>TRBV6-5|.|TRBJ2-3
ATTENTDTQY
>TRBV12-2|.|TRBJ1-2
ASLNTKGGPYGYT
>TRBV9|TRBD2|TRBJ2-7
ASSVAGTSGLSYEQY